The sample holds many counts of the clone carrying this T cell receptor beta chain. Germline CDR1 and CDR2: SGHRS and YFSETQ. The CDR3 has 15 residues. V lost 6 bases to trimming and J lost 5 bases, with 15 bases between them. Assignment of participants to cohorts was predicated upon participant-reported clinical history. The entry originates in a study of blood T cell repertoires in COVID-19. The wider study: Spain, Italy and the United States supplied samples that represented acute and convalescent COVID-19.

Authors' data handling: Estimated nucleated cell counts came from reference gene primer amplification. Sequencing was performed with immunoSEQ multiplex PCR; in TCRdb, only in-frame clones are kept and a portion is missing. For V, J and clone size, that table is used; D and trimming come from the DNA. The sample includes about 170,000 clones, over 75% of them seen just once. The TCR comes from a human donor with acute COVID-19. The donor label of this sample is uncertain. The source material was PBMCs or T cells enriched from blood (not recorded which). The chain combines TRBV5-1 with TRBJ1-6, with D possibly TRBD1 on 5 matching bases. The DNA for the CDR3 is TGCGCCAGCACGGATTCAGGGCCAGATAATTCACCCCTCCACTTT. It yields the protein CASTDSGPDNSPLHF.